This passage covers 7 T cell receptor beta chains from one sample sequenced in a study of cytomegalovirus exposure and HLA in healthy donors. PCR was performed using 60 Vbeta and 13 Jbeta primers. TCRdb keeps only in-frame clones here, not all; method: immunoSEQ multiplex PCR. The sample has about 130,000 clones; 75% to 90% are singletons. The sample was PBMCs. All receptors derive from a woman in her 30s in good health and CMV-seropositive.

The chain recombines TRBV6-5 with TRBJ1-1, with no clear D. Germline lookup yields CDR1 MNHEY and CDR2 SVGAGI. The length of the CDR3 is 14 residues. With 6 bases removed from V and 3 bases from J, the gap between germline ends came to 14 bases. DNA for the CDR3: TGTGCCAGCAGCTATGAAAGAGCGGACACTGAAGCTTTCTTT. Translating it yields CASSYERADTEAFF.

The chain carries TRBV18 and TRBJ1-1; D unresolved. CDR3 length: 15 amino acids. The V end lost 3 bases, the J end lost 1 base, and 12 bases lay between the germline ends. CDR1 is KGHSH and CDR2 is LQKENI in the germline V gene. CDR3 coding DNA: TGTGCCAGCTCACCGGGAGCCGTATCGAACACTGAAGCTTTCTTT. Protein sequence: CASSPGAVSNTEAFF.

The rearrangement joins TRBV7-3 to TRBJ2-1; TRBD2 agrees at 12 bases. There are 15 residues in the CDR3. The ends lost 5 bases at V and 4 bases at J; junction bases unmatched: 3. The germline V gene encodes CDR1 SGHTA and CDR2 FQGTGA. CDR3 region: CASSPTSGGYNEQFF. The CDR3 DNA sequence: TGTGCCAGCAGCCCGACTAGCGGGGGATACAATGAGCAGTTCTTC.

This clone appeared a few times. This rearrangement joins TRBV7-9 to TRBJ1-1; perhaps TRBD1 as D (6 bases). V lost 5 bases and J lost 1, with 11 bases in between. From germline, CDR1 is SEHNR and CDR2 FQNEAQ (reference sequence). The length of the CDR3 is 14 residues. CDR3 bases: TGTGCCAGCAGCAAGACAGGAGGGAACACTGAAGCTTTCTTT. Its protein is CASSKTGGNTEAFF.

The genes are TRBV25-1 and TRBJ1-4; D is ambiguous. Germline CDR1 and CDR2: MGHDK and SYGVNS. CDR3 size: 13 residues. Between the trimmed V and J ends, which lost 6 bases and 5 bases, there was a span of 10 bases. The DNA for the CDR3 is TGTGCCAGCAGCCGAGGAGGGAATGAAAAACTGTTTTTT. As protein: CASSRGGNEKLFF.

V gene TRBV28 combines with J gene TRBJ2-7, with D perhaps matching TRBD1 (6 bases). With 4 bases removed from V and 6 bases from J, the gap between germline ends came to 16 bases. This CDR3 has 14 residues. Germline V gene lookup returns CDR1 MDHEN and CDR2 SYDVKM. The CDR3 coding sequence is TGTGCCAGCAGTTCCCCGGGCAGGGGCAGCGAGCAGTACTTC. Protein: CASSSPGRGSEQYF.

This clone has just one count. The chain couples TRBV7-7 to TRBJ2-5; D is unclear. CDR3 length equals 13 residues. V lost 5 bases, J lost 4 bases, and 11 bases lay in between. Germline CDR1 and CDR2: SSHAT and FNYEAQ (reference sequence). CDR3 region: CASSRPLSETQYF. In DNA form, the CDR3 reads TGTGCCAGCAGCCGTCCCCTATCAGAGACCCAGTACTTC.